Detailed here is one TCR beta chain. The data derive from a study of blood T cells in healthy people across ages. V shed 4 bases and J shed 2 bases, with 21 bases lying between them. Germline-derived CDR1 and CDR2 are SGHVS and FNYEAQ. The CDR3 runs 19 residues. It was with a sample-barcoded 5' primer and a J-beta primer mix that a second PCR of roughly 7 to 12 cycles was run. TCRdb re-called the 5' RACE reads with MiXCR, one entry per CDR3 protein. Here the sample spans around 1.7 million distinct CDR3 sequences, about 28% being singletons. Sequenced material: blood. This TCR was sampled from a woman aged 25 to 39 in good health. The genes are TRBV7-6 and TRBJ2-6; D ambiguous. In DNA form, the CDR3 reads TGTGCCAGCAGCTCAAGCCTACTCCCTCAAGGAACTGGGGCCAACGTCCTGACTTTC. Protein: CASSSSLLPQGTGANVLTF.